The 19 T cell receptor beta chains below come from one sample, sequenced in a study of T-cell reconstitution after alpha-beta-depleted transplantation in children (dated by TCRdb to the mid-2010s). To prepare the library, PCR was applied. The instrument was an Illumina HiSeq 2500. TCR libraries were prepared with molecular barcoding, using unique molecular identifiers to normalize TCRbeta repertoire quantification. TCRdb reanalyzed the raw reads on its own, using fastp at Q25 for trimming and MiXCR for clone calling, and kept in-frame beta chains. Rows with one shared CDR3 protein collapse into an entry with the most common genes and DNA. The sample data list 500,000 or so distinct CDR3 sequences, and 32% of these were observed just once. The top ten constitute around 2.3% of the sample. The material sequenced was PBMCs from the stem cell graft donor, taken from the stem cell graft. The receptors stem from a human donor who donated a stem cell graft to a child with aplastic anemia.

V and J are TRBV5-6 and TRBJ1-4; no definite D call. Germline V CDR1 and CDR2: SGHDT, YYEEEE. This CDR3 contains 13 residues. Between the trimmed V and J ends, which lost 2 bases and 4 bases, there was a span of 6 bases. Here the CDR3 reads CASSLPSNEKLFF. The CDR3 nucleotides are TGTGCCAGCAGCTTACCCAGTAATGAAAAACTGTTTTTT.

This rearrangement joins TRBV20-1 to TRBJ1-1, with a weak D call TRBD1 (5 bases). V was shortened by 3 bases and J by 5 bases, with 10 bases between the two germline ends. Germline CDR1 reads DFQATT; CDR2 reads SNEGSKA (reference sequence). The CDR3 is 12 amino acids. The CDR3 loop is CSASGGFTEAFF. CDR3 nucleotide sequence: TGCAGTGCTAGTGGGGGATTTACTGAAGCTTTCTTT.

V gene TRBV24-1 combines with J gene TRBJ1-2; TRBD1 matches at 11 bases. The germline V gene has CDR1 KGHDR and CDR2 SFDVKD. With 2 bases clipped from V and 2 bases from J, the junction kept 9 bases outside the gene matches. The CDR3 consists of 18 residues. Here the CDR3 DNA reads TGTGCCACCAGTGATTCCGCCCGTGGGACAGGGGGAAACTATGGCTACACCTTC. It yields the protein CATSDSARGTGGNYGYTF.

This rearrangement joins TRBV28 to TRBJ2-7; no clear D. CDR3 length: 13 amino acids. From germline, CDR1 is MDHEN and CDR2 SYDVKM. The germline V and J ends were trimmed by 4 bases and 0 bases, with 7 bases remaining between them. CDR3: CASSYGSSYEQYF. The CDR3 region has the DNA TGTGCCAGCAGTTATGGAAGCTCCTACGAGCAGTACTTC.

This clonotype has a handful of counts. This chain joins TRBV18 and TRBJ1-5, with D tentatively TRBD1 (5 bases). In germline, CDR1 is KGHSH, CDR2 LQKENI. The CDR3 covers 14 residues. The ends were cut back, 2 bases at V and 4 bases at J, with 9 bases in the middle. In DNA, the CDR3 is TGTGCCAGCTCACCAGTCGGGGGGAATCAGCCCCAGCATTTT. Its translation is CASSPVGGNQPQHF.

The CDR3 loop reads CAISEYPGHSGNTIYF. The CDR3 DNA sequence: TGTGCCATCAGTGAGTATCCGGGACACTCTGGAAACACCATATATTTT. The V gene is TRBV10-3, the J gene TRBJ1-3; D might be TRBD1 (6 bases). This CDR3 region has 16 residues. Germline V CDR1 and CDR2: ENHRY, SYGVKD. V lost 1 base and J lost 0, with 10 bases in between.

The chain joins TRBV18 to TRBJ2-1; the D gene is possibly TRBD2 (6 bases). The CDR3 has 15 residues. From germline, CDR1 is KGHSH and CDR2 LQKENI. Trimming removed 6 bases at V and 7 bases at J, with 19 bases between. As DNA, the CDR3 is TGTGCCAGCTCCCCTTGGGATAGCGGAGGTAATGAGCAGTTCTTC. Amino acids: CASSPWDSGGNEQFF.

This clonotype was detected only a few times. The rearrangement links TRBV5-1 to TRBJ1-2, with D possibly TRBD1 on 5 matching bases. The CDR3 has 12 residues. CDR1 is SGHRS, CDR2 YFSETQ, per germline. V was cut by 4 bases and J by 12 bases, with 16 bases left in between. CDR3 bases: TGCGCCAGCAGCACGGAAGGGGCTGGGGACACCTTC. Translation gives CASSTEGAGDTF.

This clonotype occurred a few times. This chain uses TRBV20-1 with TRBJ2-1; 11 bases map to TRBD2. V was clipped by 0 bases and J by 5 bases; unmatched bases: 3. This CDR3 comprises 15 residues. Germline V lookup: CDR1 DFQATT, CDR2 SNEGSKA (reference sequence). The CDR3 loop reads CSARDSGRADNEQFF. The CDR3 region has the DNA TGCAGTGCTAGAGATAGCGGGAGGGCCGACAATGAGCAGTTCTTC.

This chain uses TRBV12-3 or TRBV12-4 with TRBJ1-5; 9 nucleotides match TRBD1. The CDR3 loop spans 15 amino acids. With 6 bases clipped from V and 1 base from J, the junction kept 4 bases outside the gene matches. The CDR3 nucleotides are TGTGCCAGCAGACGGACAGGGGCCAGCAATCAGCCCCAGCATTTT. Translated, it gives CASRRTGASNQPQHF.

The V call is TRBV9, the J call TRBJ2-1, with D tentatively TRBD1 or TRBD2 (5 bases each). The CDR3 has 14 residues. Trimming cost V 3 bases and J 7 bases, with 14 bases left between them. The germline CDR1 and CDR2 sequences are SGDLS and YYNGEE. The CDR3 loop reads CASSGWTGGNEQFF. CDR3 DNA: TGTGCCAGCAGCGGATGGACTGGGGGTAATGAGCAGTTCTTC.

This sequence joins TRBV5-5 and TRBJ1-1, with D unclear. Trimming left V 9 bases short and J 6 bases short, with 30 bases between. The CDR3 runs 17 residues. The germline V gene has CDR1 SGHKS and CDR2 YYEKEE (reference sequence). CDR3 nucleotide sequence: TGTGCCATCAGTCAACCTGCAAATACGTGGGGAGGCGCTGAAGCTTTCTTT. It specifies CAISQPANTWGGAEAFF.

Of note for this clonotype: Germline is not matched at one junction end, which may reflect a read error. The chain has TRBV5-1 and TRBJ1-2; 9 positions agree with TRBD1. The CDR3 sequence is 16 residues long. Per the germline V gene, CDR1 is SGHRS and CDR2 is YFSETQ. CDR3 coding DNA: TGCGCCAGCAGCTCGGACAGGGGACGTAAGTTGGATGGCTATACCTTC. This sequence encodes CASSSDRGRKLDGYTF.

This clonotype has only a few counts. This chain uses TRBV20-1 with TRBJ2-3; 9 bases agree with TRBD2. The CDR3 contains 15 residues. Per the germline V gene, CDR1 is DFQATT and CDR2 is SNEGSKA (reference sequence). V dropped 5 bases and J dropped 6; count of bases not matched to a gene: 12. The CDR3 here is CSAVGWREGPDTQYF. DNA for the CDR3: TGCAGTGCTGTAGGATGGCGGGAGGGCCCCGATACGCAGTATTTT.

J is TRBJ2-7 and V is TRBV20-1; 10 positions agree with TRBD2. Germline V gives CDR1 DFQATT, CDR2 SNEGSKA (reference sequence). V lost 5 bases, J lost 4 bases, and 2 bases stayed unmatched. This CDR3 spans 12 amino acids. For the CDR3, the DNA is TGCAGTGCTGGACTAGCGGAGTACGAGCAGTACTTC. Translating it yields CSAGLAEYEQYF.

This clonotype turned up a few times. The chain carries TRBV7-2 and TRBJ1-2; 7 bases map to TRBD1. CDR3 length: 14 residues. Trimming at V came to 1 base and at J to 8 bases, leaving 7 bases not matched to a gene. Germline V gene sequence: CDR1 SGHTA, CDR2 FQGNSA. This CDR3 reads CASSLDYRGQGYTF. The CDR3 DNA reads as TGTGCCAGCAGCTTAGATTACAGGGGTCAGGGCTACACCTTC.

The chain is built from TRBV20-1 and TRBJ1-2; D not certain. V dropped 1 base and J dropped 7 bases, with 22 bases sitting between them. The CDR3 is 16 residues long. CDR1 and CDR2 from the germline V gene are DFQATT and SNEGSKA (reference sequence). The CDR3 DNA follows: TGCAGTGCTAGAGCCCAAACCCATGGATGGGGAGGTGGCTACACCTTC. It yields the protein CSARAQTHGWGGGYTF.

With respect to this clonotype: Germline is not matched at one junction end, which may reflect a read error. J is TRBJ2-4 and V is TRBV20-1, with 7 nucleotides matching TRBD1. The CDR3 has 14 residues. Germline lookup yields CDR1 DFQATT and CDR2 SNEGSKA (reference sequence). Written as DNA, the CDR3 is TGCAGTGCGGTGTCCGGACAGGTTCAAAACAGTCAGTACTTC. This translates into CSAVSGQVQNSQYF.

This clonotype has only a few counts. The genes are TRBV5-4 and TRBJ2-1; 9 nucleotides align to TRBD1. CDR1 SGHNT and CDR2 YYREEE come from the germline V gene (reference sequence). V trimming: 4 bases; J trimming: 8 bases; junction bases outside the gene matches: 10. The CDR3 is 15 residues long. The CDR3 DNA reads TGTGCCAGCAGCCCACCGGGACAGGGTCTATATGAGCAGTTCTTC. Translated, it gives CASSPPGQGLYEQFF.